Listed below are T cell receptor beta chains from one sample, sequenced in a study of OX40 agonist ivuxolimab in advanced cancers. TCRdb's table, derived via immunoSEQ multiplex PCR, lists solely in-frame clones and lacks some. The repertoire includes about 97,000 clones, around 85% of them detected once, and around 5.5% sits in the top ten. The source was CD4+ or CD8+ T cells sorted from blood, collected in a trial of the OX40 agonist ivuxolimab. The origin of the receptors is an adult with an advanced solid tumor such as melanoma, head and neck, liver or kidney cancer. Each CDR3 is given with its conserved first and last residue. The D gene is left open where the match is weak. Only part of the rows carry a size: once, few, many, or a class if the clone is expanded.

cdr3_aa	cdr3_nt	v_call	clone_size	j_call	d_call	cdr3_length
CAIRENQGTEQYF	TGTGCCATCAGGGAAAACCAGGGGACCGAGCAGTACTTC	TRBV10-3	few	TRBJ2-7	NA	13
CASSWGLVSGNTIYF	TGCGCCAGCAGCTGGGGACTGGTATCTGGAAACACCATATATTTT	TRBV5-1	NA	TRBJ1-3	NA	15
CASSPGLGGANIQYF	TGTGCCAGCTCACCAGGATTGGGAGGGGCAAACATTCAGTACTTC	TRBV18	NA	TRBJ2-4	TRBD2	15
CAISVEGSTTEAFF	TGTGCCATCAGTGTCGAGGGCTCAACAACTGAAGCTTTCTTT	TRBV10-3	NA	TRBJ1-1	NA	14
CAPDFRDSGNTIYF	TGTGCCCCCGATTTCAGGGATTCTGGAAACACCATATATTTT	TRBV30	NA	TRBJ1-3	NA	14
CSAVRGNNEQYF	TGCAGCGCTGTGAGGGGTAATAACGAGCAGTACTTC	TRBV29-1	NA	TRBJ2-7	NA	12
CASSLAPAQETQYF	TGCGCCAGCAGCTTGGCTCCCGCTCAAGAGACCCAGTACTTC	TRBV5-1	NA	TRBJ2-5	NA	14
CASSQATGMNTEAFF	TGCGCCAGCAGCCAAGCAACAGGGATGAACACTGAAGCTTTCTTT	TRBV4-1	few	TRBJ1-1	NA	15
CSVEGQGLNYGYTF	TGCAGCGTTGAGGGACAGGGCCTCAACTATGGCTACACCTTC	TRBV29-1	NA	TRBJ1-2	TRBD1	14
CASSLAGRGEETQYF	TGTGCCAGCAGCTTAGCGGGGCGGGGAGAAGAGACCCAGTACTTC	TRBV7-6	NA	TRBJ2-5	NA	15
CASSPPGLAGTSGANVLTF	TGTGCCAGCTCACCACCCGGGCTAGCGGGGACCTCTGGGGCCAACGTCCTGACTTTC	TRBV18	NA	TRBJ2-6	TRBD2	19
CASSLRQGTYEQYF	TGTGCCAGCAGTTTAAGGCAGGGGACCTACGAGCAGTACTTC	TRBV27	NA	TRBJ2-7	NA	14
CASSVSGTGDYGYTF	TGCGCCAGTTCCGTGAGTGGGACAGGAGACTATGGCTACACCTTC	TRBV23-1	NA	TRBJ1-2	TRBD1	15
CASSRGSIQYF	TGTGCCAGCAGCCGGGGGAGCATTCAGTACTTC	TRBV4-2	once	TRBJ2-4	NA	11
CASSERLAQEGDQYF	TGTGCCAGCAGTGAACGGCTAGCCCAGGAGGGGGACCAGTACTTC	TRBV6-1	NA	TRBJ2-5	NA	15
CASSYGLYNEQFF	TGTGCCAGCAGTTACGGGCTCTACAATGAGCAGTTCTTC	TRBV6-6	NA	TRBJ2-1	NA	13
CASSLGQPYNEQFF	TGCGCCAGCAGCTTGGGACAGCCCTACAATGAGCAGTTCTTC	TRBV5-1	NA	TRBJ2-1	NA	14
CASSLLADGELFF	TGTGCCAGCAGCTTACTAGCAGACGGGGAGCTGTTTTTT	TRBV7-9	NA	TRBJ2-2	NA	13
CASRPTRQGEKLFF	TGTGCCAGCAGGCCTACGCGACAGGGTGAAAAACTGTTTTTT	TRBV6-5	NA	TRBJ1-4	TRBD1	14
CASIRTGGRGELFF	TGTGCCAGCATTCGGACAGGGGGGAGGGGGGAGCTGTTTTTT	TRBV6-1	NA	TRBJ2-2	TRBD1	14
CASSPRNSGNVRNNEQFF	TGTGCCAGCTCACCGCGTAATAGCGGGAATGTTAGGAACAATGAGCAGTTCTTC	TRBV18	NA	TRBJ2-1	TRBD2	18
CASSATSGRSNEQFF	TGTGCTAGCAGCGCGACTAGCGGGAGGTCAAATGAGCAGTTCTTC	TRBV7-7	NA	TRBJ2-1	TRBD2	15
CASSYLSGWANTEAFF	TGTGCCAGCAGTTACCTTAGTGGGTGGGCGAACACTGAAGCTTTCTTT	TRBV6-5	NA	TRBJ1-1	NA	16
CASRPYREVTEAFF	TGCGCCAGCAGGCCCTACAGGGAGGTCACTGAAGCTTTCTTT	TRBV5-1	NA	TRBJ1-1	NA	14
CASSLSSGGGYGYTF	TGTGCCAGCAGTTTATCGTCCGGAGGGGGCTATGGCTACACCTTC	TRBV27	NA	TRBJ1-2	NA	15
CASSFTERYTF	TGTGCCAGCAGCTTTACAGAGCGCTACACCTTC	TRBV7-9	once	TRBJ1-2	NA	11
CAWSSLTVDEQFF	TGTGCCTGGAGTTCTCTGACGGTGGATGAGCAGTTCTTC	TRBV30	NA	TRBJ2-1	NA	13
CAWSVGRGGSTGELFF	TGTGCCTGGAGTGTGGGGAGAGGAGGGAGCACCGGGGAGCTGTTTTTT	TRBV30	NA	TRBJ2-2	NA	16
CASSAGQVQPQHF	TGTGCCAGCAGTGCCGGACAGGTCCAGCCCCAGCATTTT	TRBV6-6	NA	TRBJ1-5	TRBD1	13
CARGSPRGGYTF	TGTGCCAGAGGCAGCCCCCGGGGTGGCTACACCTTC	TRBV6-1	many	TRBJ1-2	NA	12
CASSPQLNGPGGYTF	TGTGCCAGCAGTCCTCAATTGAACGGCCCTGGTGGCTACACCTTC	TRBV5-5	NA	TRBJ1-2	NA	15
CASTPTGGINSPLHF	TGTGCCAGCACGCCCACAGGGGGAATTAATTCACCCCTCCACTTT	TRBV7-9	few	TRBJ1-6	TRBD1	15
CASRLTGGYQPQHF	TGTGCCAGCAGACTGACAGGGGGTTATCAGCCCCAGCATTTT	TRBV27	NA	TRBJ1-5	TRBD1	14
CASSLGGVWSGNTIYF	TGTGCCAGCAGCTTAGGAGGCGTATGGTCTGGAAACACCATATATTTT	TRBV11-3	NA	TRBJ1-3	NA	16